The sequence of this T cell receptor (beta chain) was determined in a study of blood T cell repertoires in COVID-19. Study as a whole: Acute and convalescent COVID-19 samples came from the United States, Italy and Spain.

Some clones are missing from TCRdb's copy, which holds only in-frame ones; the method was immunoSEQ multiplex PCR. The sample records fewer than 250,000 clones, around 80% being singletons. Trimming at V came to 0 bases and at J to 4 bases, leaving 9 bases not matched to a gene. Germline V gene sequence: CDR1 LNHNV, CDR2 YYDKDF (reference sequence). The CDR3 extends over 16 amino acids. The gene calls are TRBV15 and TRBJ2-7, with TRBD2 identical over 7 bases. Sequencing was carried out using peripheral blood. This clonotype was obtained from a woman between 35 and 50 years old with acute or convalescent COVID-19. CDR3 region: CATSRDSASGYYEQYF. The CDR3 DNA sequence: TGTGCCACCAGCAGAGATTCTGCTAGCGGTTATTACGAGCAGTACTTC.